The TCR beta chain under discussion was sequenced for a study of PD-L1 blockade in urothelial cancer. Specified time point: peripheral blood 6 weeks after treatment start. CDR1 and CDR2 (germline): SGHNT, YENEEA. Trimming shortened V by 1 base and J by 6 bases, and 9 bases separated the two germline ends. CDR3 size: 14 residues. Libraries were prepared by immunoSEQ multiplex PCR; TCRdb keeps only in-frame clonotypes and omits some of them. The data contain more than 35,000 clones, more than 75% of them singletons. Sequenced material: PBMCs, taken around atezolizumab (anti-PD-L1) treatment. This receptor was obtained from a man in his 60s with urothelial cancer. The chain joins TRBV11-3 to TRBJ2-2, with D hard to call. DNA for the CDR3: TGTGCCAGCAGCTTAGGCGCTAGTGCCGGGGAGCTGTTTTTT. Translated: CASSLGASAGELFF.